The entry below gives a single TCR beta chain sequence along with its context. The data stem from a study of response to subunit inactivated influenza vaccine. Each CDR3 protein gets one entry after TCRdb re-called the RT-PCR reads with MiXCR. The repertoire includes about 620,000 distinct CDR3 sequences, 12% of them detected once, and 9.5% to 13% sits in the top ten. The length of the CDR3 is 13 residues. V lost 2 bases, J lost 3 bases, and 8 bases lay in between. Per germline, CDR1 SGHNT and CDR2 YYREEE (reference sequence). This specimen consisted of PBMCs from blood, obtained on the day of vaccination. The TCR was taken from a middle-aged man who received an inactivated influenza vaccine. The V gene is TRBV5-4, the J gene TRBJ2-5; D gene uncertain. This CDR3 is CASSLKVEETQYF. DNA for the CDR3: TGTGCCAGCAGCTTAAAGGTGGAAGAGACCCAGTACTTC.